This T cell receptor (beta chain) was retrieved from a study of T cell responses to AZD1222 COVID-19 vaccine. Whole-study results and caveats: Baseline seropositives among AZD1222 recipients totaled only five to seven.

Per the germline V gene, CDR1 is SGHNT and CDR2 is YYREEE (reference sequence). The CDR3 runs 15 residues. Trimming took 2 bases from V and 0 from J, leaving 10 bases between them. Comments on this clone: As yet, its antigen is unknown.

TCRdb's copy holds only in-frame clones and misses some; the assay was immunoSEQ multiplex PCR. Among about 100,000 clones listed, roughly 88% were seen once. The origin of this receptor is an adult in good health. Sequenced here: peripheral blood, sampled on day 0 of AZD1222 vaccination. V and J are TRBV5-4 and TRBJ2-3; tentative D call: TRBD2 (6 bases). As DNA, the CDR3 is TGTGCCAGCAGCTTAAGGGGACTTAGCACAGATACGCAGTATTTT. As protein: CASSLRGLSTDTQYF.